This TCR beta chain was captured by sequencing in a study of beta chain features in type 1 diabetes listed by TCRdb under 2018. Regarding the complete study: Patients and healthy donors did not differ in mean age, gender distribution, total cell number or subset yield. A total of approximately 110,000,000 sorted cells were examined across all samples, and a strong correlation was observed between cell number per subset and RNA yield. The study compared the TCRB repertoires of sorted circulating CD4+ T cell subsets in recently diagnosed type 1 diabetes patients with those in matched healthy donors. Regulatory and stem cell-like memory subsets were isolated from only 8 patients and roughly 8 healthy donors, whereas naive and central memory subsets came from all 30 or so donors. Overall study results and their limits: Naive, central memory and regulatory TCRB repertoires appeared more similar among patients than among healthy donors. Because cDNA was sequenced instead of genomic DNA, activated cells with high expression could be over-represented, although the groups did not differ in activation or CD3 levels. In all four CD4+ subsets, TCRB CDR3 length was moderately but significantly shorter in type 1 diabetes patients. Patients with type 1 diabetes made fewer insertions and deleted more nucleotides at VDJ recombination sites, implying thymic rearrangement abnormalities. Because the HLA sub-analyses included only small numbers of individuals, any influence of HLA type on TCRB rearrangement was left unresolved. Shorter templates might have been favored by PCR, but patient and control samples were amplified and corrected together, so both groups would have been affected equally by any skew.

The CDR3, from cysteine to phenylalanine, totals 15 residues. The CDR3 DNA has 45 bases and is translated from base 1. Here V drops 1 base and J drops 5 bases, and the junction holds 6 bases not matched to any gene. CDR1 and CDR2 were assigned from the germline V gene as SGHTA and FQGNSA. The entire amount of isolated RNA was reverse transcribed using the High Capacity cDNA Reverse Transcription Kit, so the sequenced TCRB transcripts were expressed ones. Naive, central memory and regulatory T cell samples underwent deep immunoSEQ sequencing, averaging around 3.6 million total reads per sample. After sorted cells were lysed in RLT buffer, RNA was extracted with DNase-treated RNeasy Micro or Mini kits, with the choice depending on cell number. To prevent cross-contamination, every cell subset was processed on its own, while patient and healthy donor samples were processed together. TCRB sequences were amplified from cDNA with the immunoSEQ multiplex PCR, producing 87-bp fragments spanning the CDR3 region. Amplicons were sequenced on the Illumina HiSeq platform. Per the original workflow: PCR bias was corrected computationally using synthetic template baselines, and reads within Hamming distance 2 were collapsed, with unmergeable singletons discarded. Reads were aligned against IMGT so that V, D and J genes, CDR3 length and insertions or deletions at six rearrangement sites could be assigned. Within each subset, clonotype counts were normalized to the number of sorted cells before true diversity and Gini coefficients were calculated with the tcR R package. Repertoire sharing was quantified using the overlap coefficient calculated on TCRB nucleotide sequences. Held by TCRdb, this immuneACCESS table contains in-frame sequences only and omits some clones. Under half of the omission traces to an unresolved V gene where checked; the cause of the rest is unknown. The V and J calls and the clone size are those of that table, but D and trimming were determined from the DNA. The sample data list under 55,000 clones, and roughly two fifths of these were observed just once. The ten largest clones capture approximately 1.3% of the sample.

As regards this clone: Its antigen is still unknown. Per-base qualities were not stored, and no clone one base away is much larger.

From each donor, a single peripheral blood sample of 90 to 150 mL on average was drawn into heparinised tubes. Naive, central memory, regulatory and stem cell-like memory CD4+ T cells were sorted on a BD FACSAria II using a panel including CD45RO, CCR7, CD25, CD127, CD95 and CD27. A purity above 95% was achieved for all sorted populations. PBMCs were isolated immediately by Lymphoprep density gradient centrifugation and stained directly without culture. To minimize batch effects, samples were stained and sorted in pairs, one healthy donor with one patient per experiment. The sequence was obtained from a man between 25 and 39 years old with type 1 diabetes. What was sequenced was Tregs from blood. The cell subset or site label on this specimen signifies: regulatory CD4+ T cells. Recombination joined TRBV7-2 with TRBJ2-7; the junction holds 9 bases that match TRBD2. This receptor has the CDR3 CASSLGAGGPHEQYF. The bases read TGTGCCAGCAGCTTAGGGGCGGGAGGGCCCCACGAGCAGTACTTC.